Shown below are 32 T cell receptor beta chains from a single sample sequenced in a study of T cell repertoires in cytomegalovirus infection. One entry per CDR3 protein results from TCRdb running MiXCR on the reads. Among 250,000 to 300,000 distinct CDR3 sequences listed, roughly 9% were seen once. The sample comprised PBMCs. Receptors originate from a human donor in good health (CMV status not recorded). Some clones in this sample may be carry-over from other donors' samples.

This clonotype was counted only a few times. The chain joins TRBV12-3 or TRBV12-4 to TRBJ2-3; possible D gene TRBD1, 5 bases. Trimming pared 3 bases from V and 14 bases from J, leaving 18 bases between. The CDR3 runs 13 residues. CDR3 in amino acids: CASSLMDRGPAYF. CDR3 DNA: TGTGCCAGCAGTTTGATGGATAGGGGCCCGGCGTATTTT.

This clonotype has ten or more counts. The chain carries TRBV12-3 or TRBV12-4 and TRBJ1-5; 7 nucleotides align to TRBD1. V was pared by 5 bases and J by 5 bases, with 6 bases of the junction left unmatched. The CDR3 is 14 amino acids. For the CDR3, the DNA is TGTGCCAGCAGTGCAGGGGGGTGGGATCAGCCCCAGCATTTT. Translated: CASSAGGWDQPQHF.

The table lists this clonotype with a few counts. The chain has TRBV7-9 and TRBJ2-7, with D tentatively TRBD2 (5 bases). The germline CDR1 and CDR2 sequences are SEHNR and FQNEAQ (reference sequence). The germline V and J ends were trimmed by 0 bases and 5 bases, with 14 bases remaining between them. The CDR3 loop spans 15 amino acids. CDR3 protein: CASSLAGLLSHEQYF. The CDR3 bases are TGTGCCAGCAGCTTAGCCGGACTCCTTAGCCACGAGCAGTACTTC.

This clonotype has a count of ten or more. The chain employs TRBV7-2 and TRBJ1-1; 9 nucleotides agree with TRBD1. Germline loops: CDR1 SGHTA, CDR2 FQGNSA. Trimming removed 0 bases from V and 3 bases from J; junction bases left unmatched: 5. The CDR3 runs 16 residues. DNA for the CDR3: TGTGCCAGCAGCTTAGCGCACAGGACAGGGGACACTGAAGCTTTCTTT. It translates to CASSLAHRTGDTEAFF.

This clonotype showed up many times. This chain links TRBV7-2 with TRBJ2-7; the match to TRBD2 covers 9 bases. V dropped 2 bases and J dropped 6; count of bases not matched to a gene: 11. Germline V CDR1 and CDR2: SGHTA, FQGNSA. The CDR3 has 16 amino acids. The CDR3 sequence: CASSLPRGSGRGEQYF. The CDR3 DNA is TGTGCCAGCAGCTTACCCCGGGGTAGCGGGAGAGGCGAGCAGTACTTC.

This clonotype showed up many times. The J gene is TRBJ2-5, the V gene TRBV7-6; D could derive from TRBD1 or TRBD2 (5 bases each). Germline CDR1 is SGHVS and CDR2 is FNYEAQ. V lost 4 bases and J lost 5, with 11 bases in between. The CDR3 is 13 amino acids. CDR3 sequence (DNA): TGTGCCAGCAGCTCGGGGACGCAGGAGACCCAGTACTTC. Its translation: CASSSGTQETQYF.

This clonotype was found many times. CDR3 loop: CASSQDRTASSQNTQYF. CDR3 DNA: TGCGCCAGCAGCCAAGATCGGACGGCTAGCTCCCAGAATACGCAGTATTTT. The chain links TRBV4-1 to TRBJ2-3; TRBD2 is a possible D gene (5 bases). V lost 0 bases and J lost 7, with 20 bases in between. CDR3 size: 17 residues. Germline loops: CDR1 MGHRA, CDR2 YSYEKL.

This clonotype was counted at least ten times. The chain is built from TRBV20-1 and TRBJ2-7, with 9 bases identical to TRBD2. V shed 2 bases and J 0 bases; nucleotides not matched to a gene: 5. Germline V gene data show CDR1 as DFQATT and CDR2 as SNEGSKA (reference sequence). CDR3 length: 15 amino acids. The CDR3 DNA reads as TGCAGTGCTAGACCGAAGCGGGGGGCCTCCTACGAGCAGTACTTC. Its protein product is CSARPKRGASYEQYF.

The sample holds many counts of this clonotype. The V gene is TRBV18, the J gene TRBJ2-3, with 8 nucleotides matching TRBD1. V dropped 4 bases and J dropped 5; count of bases not matched to a gene: 20. In germline, CDR1 is KGHSH, CDR2 LQKENI. The CDR3 contains 19 residues. The CDR3 here is CASSLRAVGQGKGGDTQYF. CDR3 coding DNA: TGTGCCAGCTCACTTCGGGCCGTCGGACAGGGCAAAGGGGGAGATACGCAGTATTTT.

In its sample, this clonotype was seen many times. The rearrangement uses TRBV7-2 and TRBJ1-3; weak D call: TRBD1 (5 bases). Germline V gene sequence: CDR1 SGHTA, CDR2 FQGNSA. Trimming pared 3 bases from V and 3 bases from J, leaving 9 bases between. This CDR3 is built from 14 residues. The DNA for the CDR3 is TGTGCCAGCAGCTTCGGGGGTTTTGGAAACACCATATATTTT. Translation gives CASSFGGFGNTIYF.

This clonotype occurred many times. This chain links TRBV19 with TRBJ2-3; 8 nucleotides line up with TRBD2. The CDR3 spans 15 residues. Trimming at V came to 8 bases and at J to 6 bases, leaving 13 bases not matched to a gene. The germline V gene encodes CDR1 LNHDA and CDR2 SQIVND (reference sequence). The chain's CDR3 is CASAMRSGSRDTQYF. The CDR3 bases are TGTGCCAGTGCCATGCGAAGCGGGAGTAGGGATACGCAGTATTTT.

This clonotype appeared many times. The V gene is TRBV7-9, the J gene TRBJ2-6; D is unresolved. Trimming shortened V by 5 bases and J by 1 base, and 12 bases separated the two germline ends. The CDR3 is 16 amino acids. Germline loops: CDR1 SEHNR, CDR2 FQNEAQ (reference sequence). In nucleotides, the CDR3 is TGTGCCAGCAGCCCTGGGTTGGGGTCTGGGGCCAACGTCCTGACTTTC. This sequence encodes CASSPGLGSGANVLTF.

This clonotype was counted at least ten times. V and J are TRBV27 and TRBJ1-2; weak D call: TRBD1 (5 bases). Deletions cut 1 base from V and 6 bases from J, with 9 bases between. CDR1 is MNHEY and CDR2 is SMNVEV in the germline V gene (reference sequence). The CDR3 is made up of 13 amino acids. CDR3 in DNA: TGTGCCAGCAGTTTATTCGGGGGGGATGGCTACACCTTC. It yields the protein CASSLFGGDGYTF.

This chain links TRBV28 with TRBJ2-7; no firm D call. Per germline, CDR1 MDHEN and CDR2 SYDVKM. The V and J ends lost 4 bases and 7 bases respectively, with 14 bases between them. The CDR3 loop spans 13 amino acids. CDR3 residues: CASSSGPSPEQYF. Here the CDR3 DNA reads TGTGCCAGCAGTTCCGGACCGTCACCGGAGCAGTACTTC. The complete variable domain, with remaining parts taken from reference TRBV28 and TRBJ2-7, reads DVKVTQSSRYLVKRTGEKVFLECVQDMDHENMFWYRQDPGLGLRLIYFSYDVKMKEKGDIPEGYSVSREKKERFSLILESASTNQTSMYLCASSSGPSPEQYFGPGTRLTVT.

This clonotype has at least ten counts. This chain joins TRBV7-2 and TRBJ2-7, with D perhaps matching TRBD1 or TRBD2 (5 bases each). In germline, CDR1 is SGHTA, CDR2 FQGNSA. V dropped 1 base and J dropped 3 bases, with 7 bases sitting between them. This CDR3 comprises 13 residues. The CDR3 is CASSLGGYYEQYF. DNA for the CDR3: TGTGCCAGCAGCTTAGGGGGGTACTACGAGCAGTACTTC. The whole variable domain, remainder taken from reference TRBV7-2 and TRBJ2-7, is GAGVSQSPSNKVTEKGKDVELRCDPISGHTALYWYRQSLGQGLEFLIYFQGNSAPDKSGLPSDRFSAERTGGSVSTLTIQRTQQEDSAVYLCASSLGGYYEQYFGPGTRLTVT.

This clonotype was recorded many times. This chain links TRBV7-2 with TRBJ2-1; weak D call: TRBD2 (7 bases). This CDR3 region has 18 residues. Trimming left V 2 bases short and J 8 bases short, with 25 bases between. Per the germline V gene, CDR1 is SGHTA and CDR2 is FQGNSA. The CDR3 spells CASSLRGRGGAVFDEQFF. The CDR3 nucleotides read TGTGCCAGCAGCTTACGCGGAAGGGGGGGGGCCGTTTTTGATGAGCAGTTCTTC.

The chain links TRBV5-6 to TRBJ1-1, with D possibly matching TRBD1 (6 bases). Germline V lookup: CDR1 SGHDT, CDR2 YYEEEE. V was clipped by 4 bases and J by 1 base, with 17 bases between them. This CDR3 is built from 16 residues. CDR3 sequence reads: CASSPQGSGGNTEAFF. As DNA, the CDR3 is TGTGCCAGCAGCCCACAGGGTAGCGGTGGGAACACTGAAGCTTTCTTT.

This clonotype was picked up many times. The rearrangement uses TRBV7-9 and TRBJ2-3, with D perhaps TRBD1 (6 bases). This CDR3 region has 16 residues. V lost 2 bases and J 0 bases, leaving 12 bases between the germline ends. Looked up from germline, CDR1 is SEHNR and CDR2 is FQNEAQ (reference sequence). The CDR3 DNA is TGTGCCAGCAGCTTAAGGGGCGACAGGAGCACAGATACGCAGTATTTT. This encodes CASSLRGDRSTDTQYF.

This clonotype was found many times. This chain joins TRBV7-2 and TRBJ1-2, with D perhaps matching TRBD1 (5 bases). CDR1 SGHTA and CDR2 FQGNSA come from the germline V gene. The CDR3 runs to 13 residues. V was shortened by 4 bases and J by 5 bases, with 11 bases between the two germline ends. The CDR3 DNA reads TGTGCCAGCAGCTGGCCGGGGGGATATGGCTACACCTTC. This codes for CASSWPGGYGYTF.

At least ten counts were recorded for this clonotype. V usage is TRBV23-1 and J usage is TRBJ1-5; TRBD1 agrees at 9 bases. TRBV23-1 is annotated as an ORF whose role is uncertain. V shed 0 bases, J shed 3 bases, and the junction held 9 bases outside the gene matches. This CDR3 is 18 amino acids long. CDR3 nucleotides: TGCGCCAGCAGTCAATCCCGCGCCGGGACAGGGAACAATCAGCCCCAGCATTTT. This translates into CASSQSRAGTGNNQPQHF.

V and J are TRBV20-1 and TRBJ1-4, with 8 bases fitting TRBD1. Trimming took 6 bases from V and 7 from J; bases not matched to a gene: 13. This CDR3 is 15 amino acids long. CDR1 is DFQATT and CDR2 is SNEGSKA in the germline V gene (reference sequence). The CDR3 DNA sequence: TGCAGTGCCCCTCGACTTACAGGGGGATTTGAAAAACTGTTTTTT. Translation: CSAPRLTGGFEKLFF.

This clonotype was counted at least ten times. The chain employs TRBV7-2 and TRBJ2-2; 15 nucleotides match TRBD2. V was clipped by 6 bases and J by 5 bases; unmatched bases: 1. Germline CDR1 is SGHTA and CDR2 is FQGNSA. This CDR3 is 15 amino acids long. CDR3 residues: CASRGLAGGTGELFF. The CDR3, as DNA: TGTGCCAGCAGAGGACTAGCGGGAGGGACCGGGGAGCTGTTTTTT. Looking up the rest from reference TRBV7-2 and TRBJ2-2 gives the full variable domain: GAGVSQSPSNKVTEKGKDVELRCDPISGHTALYWYRQSLGQGLEFLIYFQGNSAPDKSGLPSDRFSAERTGGSVSTLTIQRTQQEDSAVYLCASRGLAGGTGELFFGEGSRLTVL.

This clonotype was observed many times. The chain combines TRBV6-2 or TRBV6-3 with TRBJ2-6; maybe TRBD2 (6 bases). Trimming left V 5 bases short and J 2 bases short, with 13 bases between. The CDR3 has 16 amino acids. Germline CDR1 and CDR2: MNHEY and SVGEGT. The CDR3: CASSATWGAGANVLTF. The CDR3 DNA is TGTGCCAGCAGTGCGACATGGGGGGCTGGGGCCAACGTCCTGACTTTC.

Many counts were recorded for this clonotype. The CDR3 here is CASSPHRGEGNEQFF. In DNA form, the CDR3 reads TGTGCCAGCAGCCCGCACAGGGGGGAGGGCAATGAGCAGTTCTTC. The chain links TRBV7-3 to TRBJ2-1; weak D call: TRBD1 (8 bases). V shed 5 bases and J shed 6 bases, with 17 bases lying between them. CDR1 SGHTA and CDR2 FQGTGA come from the germline V gene. The CDR3 consists of 15 residues. The full variable domain, with the rest looked up from reference TRBV7-3 and TRBJ2-1, is GAGVSQTPSNKVTEKGKYVELRCDPISGHTALYWYRQSLGQGPEFLIYFQGTGAADDSGLPNDRFFAVRPEGSVSTLKIQRTERGDSAVYLCASSPHRGEGNEQFFGPGTRLTVL.

The chain links TRBV6-6 to TRBJ1-5, with 9 positions matching TRBD1. The CDR3 has 15 residues. Germline V gene lookup returns CDR1 MNHNY and CDR2 SVGAGI (reference sequence). The junction had 9 bases not matched to a gene; V was cut back by 8 bases and J by 4 bases. CDR3 sequence (DNA): TGTGCCAGCCTACAGACAGGGGGATTTAATCAGCCCCAGCATTTT. Its protein product is CASLQTGGFNQPQHF.

This clonotype was counted many times. This chain uses TRBV6-1 with TRBJ1-5; TRBD1 aligns across 7 bases. CDR3 length: 15 residues. With V trimmed by 6 bases and J by 5 bases, 10 bases remained unmatched. The germline CDR1 and CDR2 sequences are MNHNS and SASEGT. The CDR3 is CASRETGAVDQPQHF. DNA of the CDR3: TGTGCCAGCAGGGAAACAGGGGCCGTGGATCAGCCCCAGCATTTT.

The chain employs TRBV19 and TRBJ1-2; no definite D call. CDR3 length: 11 residues. V was shortened by 6 bases and J by 5 bases, with 7 bases between the two germline ends. Germline V gene sequence: CDR1 LNHDA, CDR2 SQIVND (reference sequence). The CDR3 loop is CASRETYGYTF. The CDR3 bases are TGTGCCAGTAGAGAAACGTATGGCTACACCTTC.

This clonotype was recorded a few times. V gene TRBV7-2 combines with J gene TRBJ2-3, with 8 positions matching TRBD2. The CDR3 runs 15 residues. Germline CDR1 SGHTA, CDR2 FQGNSA. The ends lost 5 bases at V and 3 bases at J; junction bases unmatched: 7. The CDR3 loop reads CASSPRERGTDTQYF. The CDR3 coding sequence is TGTGCCAGCAGCCCACGCGAGCGGGGGACAGATACGCAGTATTTT.

In the case of this clonotype: A much more abundant neighbour one base away suggests this may be a read error. This chain links TRBV5-1 with TRBJ2-1; a possible D gene is TRBD1 (7 bases). Germline lookup yields CDR1 SGHRS and CDR2 YFSETQ. The CDR3 consists of 15 residues. V lost 4 bases, J lost 2 bases, and 13 bases lay in between. CDR3 nucleotide sequence: TGCGCCAGCAGCGGGAGGACAGGTGCCTACAATGAGCAGTTCTTC. This codes for CASSGRTGAYNEQFF.

This clonotype was counted many times. This chain joins TRBV7-2 and TRBJ2-3, with 8 bases matching TRBD2. J was trimmed by 4 bases and V by 1 base; bases with no gene match: 13. The CDR3 length is 18 residues. Germline CDR1 SGHTA, CDR2 FQGNSA. CDR3 loop: CASSLGGGRSGRSDTQYF. In nucleotides, the CDR3 is TGTGCCAGCAGCTTAGGGGGTGGGAGAAGCGGGAGATCAGATACGCAGTATTTT.

There are many counts of this clonotype. The CDR3 sequence is CASSLVTGTGGNTIYF. CDR3 nucleotide sequence: TGTGCCAGCAGCTTAGTCACAGGGACAGGAGGAAACACCATATATTTT. The V and J genes are TRBV7-6 and TRBJ1-3; 8 bases fit TRBD1. J gave up 4 bases and V 1 base, and 6 bases lay outside the gene matches. Germline lookup yields CDR1 SGHVS and CDR2 FNYEAQ. The CDR3 loop spans 16 amino acids.

This clonotype has a count of ten or more. The genes are TRBV7-8 and TRBJ2-3, with D perhaps being TRBD1 or TRBD2 (5 bases each). CDR1 is SGHVS, CDR2 FQNEAQ, per germline. The CDR3 covers 15 residues. Trimming shortened V by 6 bases and J by 2 bases, and 15 bases separated the two germline ends. The CDR3 loop is CASRRWDGTTDTQYF. DNA of the CDR3: TGTGCCAGCAGGCGATGGGACGGCACCACAGATACGCAGTATTTT. The variable domain in full, with the rest retrieved from reference TRBV7-8 and TRBJ2-3, is GAGVSQSPRYKVAKRGQDVALRCDPISGHVSLFWYQQALGQGPEFLTYFQNEAQLDKSGLPSDRFFAERPEGSVSTLKIQRTQQEDSAVYLCASRRWDGTTDTQYFGPGTRLTVL.